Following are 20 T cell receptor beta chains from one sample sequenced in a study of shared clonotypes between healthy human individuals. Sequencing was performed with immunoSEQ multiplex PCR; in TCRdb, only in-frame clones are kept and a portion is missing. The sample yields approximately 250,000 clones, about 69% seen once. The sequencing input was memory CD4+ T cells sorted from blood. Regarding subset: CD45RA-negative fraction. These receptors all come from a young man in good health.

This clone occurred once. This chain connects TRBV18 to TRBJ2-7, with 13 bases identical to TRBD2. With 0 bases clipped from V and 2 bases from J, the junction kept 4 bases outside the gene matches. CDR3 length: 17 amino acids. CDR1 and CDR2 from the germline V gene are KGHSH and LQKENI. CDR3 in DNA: TGTGCCAGCTCACCACCTGAGGGACTAGCGGGAACCTACGAGCAGTACTTC. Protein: CASSPPEGLAGTYEQYF.

The CDR3 DNA sequence: TGCGCCAGCAGTCAACGGGACGGTGGTGTGGATACGCAGTATTTT. Translation: CASSQRDGGVDTQYF. The chain carries TRBV4-1 and TRBJ2-3, with D tentatively TRBD1 or TRBD2 (5 bases each). The germline V gene has CDR1 MGHRA and CDR2 YSYEKL. The CDR3 covers 15 residues. Trimming took 6 bases from V and 6 from J, leaving 19 bases between them.

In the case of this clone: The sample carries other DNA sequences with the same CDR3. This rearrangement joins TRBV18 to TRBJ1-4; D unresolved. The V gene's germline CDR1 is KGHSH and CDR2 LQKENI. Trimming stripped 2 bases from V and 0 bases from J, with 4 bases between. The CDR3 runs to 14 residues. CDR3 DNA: TGTGCCAGCTCACCAACCGCAACTAATGAAAAACTGTTTTTT. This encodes CASSPTATNEKLFF.

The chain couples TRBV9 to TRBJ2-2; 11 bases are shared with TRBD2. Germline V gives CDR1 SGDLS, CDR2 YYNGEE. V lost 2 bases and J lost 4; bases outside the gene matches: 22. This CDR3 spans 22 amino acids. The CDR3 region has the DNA TGTGCCAGCAGCGTTCGTCCCCCCAAACCGGGACTAGCGGCAATGGGCACCGGGGAGCTGTTTTTT. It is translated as CASSVRPPKPGLAAMGTGELFF.

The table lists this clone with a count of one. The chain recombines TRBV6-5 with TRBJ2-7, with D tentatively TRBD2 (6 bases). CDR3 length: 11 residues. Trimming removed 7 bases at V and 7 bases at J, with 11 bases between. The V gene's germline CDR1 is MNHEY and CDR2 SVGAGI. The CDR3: CASTNGGEQYF. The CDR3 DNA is TGTGCCAGCACTAACGGGGGTGAGCAGTACTTC.

The CDR3 DNA follows: TGTGCCAGCAGTGGGACTAGCGGGAGCTCCTACGAGCAGTACTTC. Translating gives CASSGTSGSSYEQYF. The chain uses TRBV28 and TRBJ2-7; 14 nucleotides line up with TRBD2. Germline V gene data show CDR1 as MDHEN and CDR2 as SYDVKM. V was pared by 5 bases and J by 0 bases, with 0 bases of the junction left unmatched. The CDR3 runs 15 residues.

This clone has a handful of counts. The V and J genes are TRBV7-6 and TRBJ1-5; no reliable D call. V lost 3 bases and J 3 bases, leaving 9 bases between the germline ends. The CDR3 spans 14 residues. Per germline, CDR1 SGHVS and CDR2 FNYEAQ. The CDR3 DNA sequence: TGTGCCAGCAGCTTCGGCACCGACAATCAGCCCCAGCATTTT. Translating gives CASSFGTDNQPQHF.

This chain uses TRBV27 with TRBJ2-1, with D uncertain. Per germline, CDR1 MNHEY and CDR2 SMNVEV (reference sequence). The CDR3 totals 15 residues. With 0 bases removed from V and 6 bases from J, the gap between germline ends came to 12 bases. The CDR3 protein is CASSLSPAAGNEQFF. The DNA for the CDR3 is TGTGCCAGCAGTTTATCCCCCGCGGCAGGCAATGAGCAGTTCTTC.

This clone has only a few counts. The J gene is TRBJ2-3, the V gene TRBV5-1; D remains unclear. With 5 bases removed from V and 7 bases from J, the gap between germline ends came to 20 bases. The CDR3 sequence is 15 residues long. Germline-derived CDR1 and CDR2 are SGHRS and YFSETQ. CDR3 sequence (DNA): TGCGCCAGCAGAGAACGTAGTGAGAGTCAGAATACGCAGTATTTT. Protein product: CASRERSESQNTQYF.

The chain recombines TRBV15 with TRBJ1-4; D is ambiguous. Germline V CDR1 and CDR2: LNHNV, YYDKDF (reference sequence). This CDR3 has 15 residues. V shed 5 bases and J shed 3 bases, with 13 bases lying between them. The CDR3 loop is CATSSRLRANEKLFF. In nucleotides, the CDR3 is TGTGCCACCAGCTCCCGATTACGTGCTAATGAAAAACTGTTTTTT.

CDR3 nucleotides: TGTGCCAGCACCCGTGCGTTGGCCCTCTCTGGAAACACCATATATTTT. Residues: CASTRALALSGNTIYF. The rearrangement links TRBV11-2 to TRBJ1-3, with D uncertain. Looked up from germline, CDR1 is SGHAT and CDR2 is FQNNGV. The CDR3 runs to 16 residues. Trimming shortened V by 7 bases and J by 0 bases, and 16 bases separated the two germline ends.

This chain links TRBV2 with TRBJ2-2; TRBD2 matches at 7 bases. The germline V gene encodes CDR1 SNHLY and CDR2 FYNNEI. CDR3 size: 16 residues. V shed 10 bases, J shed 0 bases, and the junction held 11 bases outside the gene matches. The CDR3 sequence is CATGREHGANTGELFF. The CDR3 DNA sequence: TGTGCCACAGGGCGGGAGCATGGGGCGAACACCGGGGAGCTGTTTTTT.

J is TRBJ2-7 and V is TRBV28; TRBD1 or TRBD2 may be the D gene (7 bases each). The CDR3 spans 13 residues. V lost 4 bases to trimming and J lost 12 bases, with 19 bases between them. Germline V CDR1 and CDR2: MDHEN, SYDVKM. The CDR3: CASSYMGGDSSYF. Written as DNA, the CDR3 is TGTGCCAGCAGTTATATGGGAGGGGACAGCTCGTACTTC.

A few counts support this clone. The CDR3 protein is CASTLVWDNEQFF. The CDR3 DNA reads as TGTGCCAGCACCCTCGTCTGGGACAATGAGCAGTTCTTC. The chain combines TRBV2 with TRBJ2-1, with D uncertain. Germline loops: CDR1 SNHLY, CDR2 FYNNEI. The CDR3 is 13 amino acids. V lost 7 bases and J lost 5, with 12 bases in between.

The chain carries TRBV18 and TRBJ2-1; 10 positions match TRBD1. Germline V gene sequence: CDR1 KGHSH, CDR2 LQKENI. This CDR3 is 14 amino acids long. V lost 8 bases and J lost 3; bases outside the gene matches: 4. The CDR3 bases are TGTGCCAGCCGGGGGGACAGGGGCTACAATGAGCAGTTCTTC. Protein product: CASRGDRGYNEQFF.

CDR3 nucleotide sequence: TGCGCCAGCAGTCAATCCAAGACCGCCAGGGCCTACGAGCAGTACTTC. Its protein product is CASSQSKTARAYEQYF. The V and J genes are TRBV23-1 and TRBJ2-7; perhaps TRBD1 as D (5 bases). TRBV23-1 carries the ORF label, with uncertain function. The CDR3 has 16 residues. Trimming cost V 0 bases and J 2 bases, with 14 bases left between them.

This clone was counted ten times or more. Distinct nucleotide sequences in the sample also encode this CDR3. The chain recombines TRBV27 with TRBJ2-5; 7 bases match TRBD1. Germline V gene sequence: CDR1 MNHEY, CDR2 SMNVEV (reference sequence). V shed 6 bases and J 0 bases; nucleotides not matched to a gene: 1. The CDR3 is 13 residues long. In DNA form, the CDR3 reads TGTGCCAGCAGCCAGGGGGACCAAGAGACCCAGTACTTC. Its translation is CASSQGDQETQYF.

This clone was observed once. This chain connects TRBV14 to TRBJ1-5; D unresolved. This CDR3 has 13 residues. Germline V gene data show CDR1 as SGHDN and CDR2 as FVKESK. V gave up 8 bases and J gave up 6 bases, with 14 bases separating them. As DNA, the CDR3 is TGTGCCAGCTCACCAACGGACGGTCAGCCCCAGCATTTT. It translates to CASSPTDGQPQHF.

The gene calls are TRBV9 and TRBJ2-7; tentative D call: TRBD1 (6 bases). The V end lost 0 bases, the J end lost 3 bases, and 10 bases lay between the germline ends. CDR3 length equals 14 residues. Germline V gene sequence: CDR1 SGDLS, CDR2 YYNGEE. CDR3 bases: TGTGCCAGCAGCGTAGCGGGACAAGGCTACGAGCAGTACTTC. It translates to CASSVAGQGYEQYF.

The CDR3 protein is CASSDGQGNTIYF. The CDR3 DNA sequence: TGTGCCAGCAGTGATGGGCAGGGAAACACCATATATTTT. The chain uses TRBV6-1 and TRBJ1-3, with D uncertain. Trimming took off 3 bases at V and 4 bases at J, with 7 bases between the two ends. The CDR3 spans 13 residues. Germline V lookup: CDR1 MNHNS, CDR2 SASEGT.